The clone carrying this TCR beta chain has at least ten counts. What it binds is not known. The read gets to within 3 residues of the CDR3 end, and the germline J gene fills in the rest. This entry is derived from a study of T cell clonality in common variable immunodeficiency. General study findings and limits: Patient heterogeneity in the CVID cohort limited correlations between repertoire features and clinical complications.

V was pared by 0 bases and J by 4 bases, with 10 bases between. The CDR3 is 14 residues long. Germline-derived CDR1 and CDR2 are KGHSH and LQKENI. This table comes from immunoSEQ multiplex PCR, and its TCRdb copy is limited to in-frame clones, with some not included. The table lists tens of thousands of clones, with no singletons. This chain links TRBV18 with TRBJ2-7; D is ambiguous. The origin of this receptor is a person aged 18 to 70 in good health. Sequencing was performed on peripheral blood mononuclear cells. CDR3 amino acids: CASSPPLPEYEQYF. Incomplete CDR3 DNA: TGTGCCAGCTCACCACCCCTCCCAGAGTACGAG.